This is a list of T cell receptor beta chains from one sample in a study of blood T cell repertoires in COVID-19. TCRdb's copy holds only in-frame clones and misses some; the assay was immunoSEQ multiplex PCR. Among roughly 240,000 clones, 70% to 90% were seen once, and the ten largest hold over 2%. Sequencing was done on a sample of PBMCs or T cells enriched from blood (not recorded which). All receptors come from a middle-aged woman with acute COVID-19. Each CDR3 is given with its conserved first and last residue. Fields, in order: J gene, D gene, clone size, V gene, CDR3 protein, CDR3 DNA. A D gene is named only where the DNA matches it firmly. Clone size is shown for a subset of rows, as once, few, many or a class of expanded clone.

TRBJ2-1,TRBD1,-,TRBV7-8,CASSSTGIGYNEQFF,TGTGCCAGCAGCTCGACAGGGATCGGCTACAATGAGCAGTTCTTC
TRBJ1-1,-,-,TRBV12-3/TRBV12-4,CASSLALSEAFF,TGTGCCAGCAGTTTAGCGCTATCTGAAGCTTTCTTT
TRBJ2-7,TRBD1,once,TRBV11-2,CASSPRWTGAYEQYF,TGTGCCAGCAGCCCGCGATGGACAGGGGCCTACGAGCAGTACTTC
TRBJ2-7,-,once,TRBV10-3,CAISEGTLEQYF,TGTGCCATCAGTGAAGGGACTCTAGAGCAGTACTTC
TRBJ2-2,-,-,TRBV2,CASGGLASGNTGELFF,TGTGCCAGCGGGGGGCTGGCTAGCGGGAACACCGGGGAGCTGTTTTTT
TRBJ1-6,-,-,TRBV9,CASSAQAQLNNSPLHF,TGTGCCAGCAGCGCTCAGGCCCAGCTCAATAATTCACCCCTCCACTTT
TRBJ2-7,-,-,TRBV19,CATSPSGRLTAEQYF,TGTGCCACCTCTCCTTCAGGGCGCTTGACAGCCGAGCAGTACTTC
TRBJ2-1,TRBD2,-,TRBV11-3,CASSLGWSGGPVGQFF,TGTGCCAGCAGCTTAGGGTGGTCGGGAGGGCCGGTTGGGCAGTTCTTC
TRBJ2-6,TRBD2,-,TRBV13,CASHRALAGIAGANVLTF,TGTGCCAGCCACAGGGCACTAGCGGGAATCGCTGGGGCCAACGTCCTGACTTTC
TRBJ2-3,-,-,TRBV29-1,CSVEEGGNTQYF,TGCAGCGTTGAAGAGGGAGGAAATACGCAGTATTTT
TRBJ1-1,-,-,TRBV5-8,CASSLLGAGIEAFF,TGTGCCAGCAGCTTGTTAGGCGCGGGGATTGAAGCTTTCTTT
TRBJ1-2,-,-,TRBV5-4,CASSLGLWGGRGYTF,TGTGCCAGCAGCTTGGGCCTCTGGGGAGGGAGGGGCTACACCTTC
TRBJ1-5,-,-,TRBV7-2,CASSSGRSNQPQHF,TGTGCCAGCAGCTCGGGTAGGAGCAATCAGCCCCAGCATTTT
TRBJ2-1,-,-,TRBV5-1,CASSPGQFYEQFF,TGCGCCAGCAGCCCTGGACAGTTCTATGAGCAGTTCTTC
TRBJ2-1,-,-,TRBV5-6,CASSPGRGGDEQFF,TGTGCCAGCAGCCCGGGGAGAGGGGGTGATGAGCAGTTCTTC
TRBJ1-2,-,-,TRBV5-4,CASRDDRSYTF,TGTGCCAGCAGGGACGACAGATCGTACACCTTC
TRBJ1-1,TRBD1,-,TRBV6-5,CASSSGQGRVAFF,TGTGCCAGCAGCTCGGGACAGGGGAGAGTGGCTTTCTTT
TRBJ1-1,-,few,TRBV29-1,CSAGTAYTEAFF,TGCAGCGCTGGAACAGCATACACTGAAGCTTTCTTT
TRBJ2-5,TRBD2,-,TRBV11-3,CASSLGGLAGGKETQYF,TGTGCCAGCAGCTTAGGGGGGCTAGCGGGCGGAAAAGAGACCCAGTACTTC
TRBJ2-5,-,-,TRBV5-1,CASSMGTGETQYF,TGCGCCAGCAGCATGGGCACTGGAGAGACCCAGTACTTC
TRBJ1-4,TRBD1,once,TRBV4-3,CASSQDSGGSNEKLFF,TGCGCCAGCAGCCAAGATTCAGGGGGCTCTAATGAAAAACTGTTTTTT
TRBJ2-1,TRBD1,-,TRBV24-1,CATSEPGQGLNEQFF,TGTGCCACCAGTGAACCGGGACAGGGACTCAATGAGCAGTTCTTC
TRBJ2-2,TRBD2,-,TRBV5-1,CASSLDVSGGAGELFF,TGCGCCAGCAGCTTGGACGTTAGCGGGGGAGCCGGGGAGCTGTTTTTT